A single sample gave rise to the 5 T cell receptor beta chains below, sequenced in a study of cytomegalovirus exposure and HLA in healthy donors. PCR involved 60 Vbeta and 13 Jbeta primers. Sequencing used immunoSEQ multiplex PCR; TCRdb keeps in-frame clones, though not all of them. Across 120,000 to 150,000 clones, the top ten clones capture approximately 1.5% of the sample. Sample: PBMCs. Every receptor here comes from a woman aged 50 to 60 in good health and CMV-seronegative.

The V call is TRBV6-5, the J call TRBJ1-3; 7 nucleotides match TRBD1. The J segment lost 6 bases and the V segment lost 7 bases, leaving 9 bases of the junction unmatched. Germline V gene sequence: CDR1 MNHEY, CDR2 SVGAGI. The CDR3 length is 14 residues. The DNA of the CDR3 is TGTGCCAGCACCATGACAGGGAACGCAAACACCATATATTTT. As protein: CASTMTGNANTIYF.

The chain joins TRBV10-3 to TRBJ1-5; possibly TRBD1 for D (5 bases). This CDR3 region has 17 residues. V lost 2 bases and J lost 6, with 20 bases in between. Germline lookup yields CDR1 ENHRY and CDR2 SYGVKD. CDR3 nucleotides: TGTGCCATCAGTGAGCGGGGAGGGCAGGGAGGCGGTCAGCCCCAGCATTTT. Translated: CAISERGGQGGGQPQHF.

A note on this clone: One end of the junction fails to match germline, which may point to a read error. The chain joins TRBV5-1 to TRBJ2-5, with 15 bases matching TRBD2. There are 16 residues in the CDR3. Germline V lookup: CDR1 SGHRS, CDR2 YFSETQ. The chain's CDR3 is CASSLRTSGGEDTQYF. DNA for the CDR3: TGCGCCAGCAGCCTAAGGACTAGCGGGGGGGAAGACACCCAGTACTTC.

The rearrangement uses TRBV7-2 and TRBJ2-1; TRBD2 aligns across 9 bases. The length of the CDR3 is 17 residues. The V gene's germline CDR1 is SGHTA and CDR2 FQGNSA. Losses at the gene ends were 1 base for V and 6 bases for J; bases not matched to a gene: 10. This CDR3 reads CASSLVSGGGAGNEQFF. The CDR3 DNA reads as TGTGCCAGCAGCTTAGTATCCGGCGGGGGGGCGGGCAATGAGCAGTTCTTC.

The chain is built from TRBV19 and TRBJ1-5; TRBD1 is a possible D gene (6 bases). V dropped 6 bases and J dropped 4 bases, with 13 bases sitting between them. CDR3 size: 14 residues. CDR1 is LNHDA and CDR2 is SQIVND in the germline V gene (reference sequence). In DNA form, the CDR3 reads TGTGCCAGTAGCCCACAGGGTTGGAATCAGCCCCAGCATTTT. It codes for CASSPQGWNQPQHF.